Here is one T cell receptor (beta chain) with its context. Its specificity is unknown. This record belongs to a study of OX40 agonist ivuxolimab in advanced cancers. Overall study: Eligibility rules accepted prior anti-PD-1, anti-PD-L1 or anti-CTLA-4 therapy, and around 40% had some.

Here immunoSEQ multiplex PCR was the method, and the copy in TCRdb shows in-frame clones only, minus some. The repertoire holds 70,000 to 100,000 clones, with 85% to 90% as singletons. Study outcomes and limitations: Antigen specificity remained undetermined for the expanded peripheral T cells. There were, on average, more expanded clones in CD8+ T cells than in CD4+.

The CDR3 extends over 16 amino acids. The V and J ends lost 4 bases and 4 bases respectively, with 17 bases between them. Looked up from germline, CDR1 is SGHRS and CDR2 is YFSETQ. The rearrangement links TRBV5-1 to TRBJ1-4; D remains unclear. This receptor was obtained from an adult with an advanced solid tumor such as melanoma, head and neck, liver or kidney cancer. The source material was CD4+ or CD8+ T cells sorted from blood, sampled in a trial of the OX40 agonist ivuxolimab. The CDR3 reads CASSPGEGTNNEKLFF. In nucleotides, the CDR3 is TGCGCCAGCAGCCCGGGAGAAGGCACTAATAATGAAAAACTGTTTTTT.